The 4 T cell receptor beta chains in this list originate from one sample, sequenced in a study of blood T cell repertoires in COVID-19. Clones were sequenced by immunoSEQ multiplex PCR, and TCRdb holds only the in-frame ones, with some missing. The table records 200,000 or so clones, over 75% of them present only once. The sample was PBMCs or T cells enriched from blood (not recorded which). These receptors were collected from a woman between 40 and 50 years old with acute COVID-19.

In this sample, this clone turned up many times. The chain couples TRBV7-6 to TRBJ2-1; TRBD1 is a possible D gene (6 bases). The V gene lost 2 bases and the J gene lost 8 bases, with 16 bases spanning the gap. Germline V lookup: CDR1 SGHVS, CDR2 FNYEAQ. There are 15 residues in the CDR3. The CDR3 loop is CASSLWGHRRDEQFF. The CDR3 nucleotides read TGTGCCAGCAGCTTATGGGGACACCGGCGGGATGAGCAGTTCTTC.

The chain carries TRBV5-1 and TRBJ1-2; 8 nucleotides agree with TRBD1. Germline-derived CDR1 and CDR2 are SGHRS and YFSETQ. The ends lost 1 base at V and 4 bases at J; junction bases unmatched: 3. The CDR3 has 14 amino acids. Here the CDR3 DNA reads TGCGCCAGCAGCTTGTCTGGACAGGGCTATGGCTACACCTTC. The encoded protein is CASSLSGQGYGYTF.

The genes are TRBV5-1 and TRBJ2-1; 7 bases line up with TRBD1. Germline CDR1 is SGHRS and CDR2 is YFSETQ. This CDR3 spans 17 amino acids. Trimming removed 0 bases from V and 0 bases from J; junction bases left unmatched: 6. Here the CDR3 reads CASSLAGTASSYNEQFF. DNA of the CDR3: TGCGCCAGCAGCTTGGCCGGGACAGCCAGCTCCTACAATGAGCAGTTCTTC.

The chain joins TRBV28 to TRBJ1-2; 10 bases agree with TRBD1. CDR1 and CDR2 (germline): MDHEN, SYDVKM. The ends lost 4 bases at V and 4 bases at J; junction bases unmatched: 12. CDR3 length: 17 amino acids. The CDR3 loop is CASSSRTGGGWGYGYTF. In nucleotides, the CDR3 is TGTGCCAGCAGTTCCCGGACAGGGGGGGGATGGGGCTATGGCTACACCTTC.